Each of the 4 T cell receptor beta chains below was sequenced from the same sample in a study of regulatory T cells in long-lasting Graves disease. According to the study, TCR beta libraries were built with iRepertoire HTBI primers and CDR3-region Arm-PCR. TCRdb re-derived calls from the multiplex PCR reads in MiXCR, one entry per CDR3 protein. The sample contains under 300,000 distinct CDR3 sequences, 15% to 20% of which appear only once. The time point here: newly diagnosed GD, antithyroid drugs for less than 3 months. RNA extracted from PBMCs served as the sequencing template. Sequencing used peripheral blood mononuclear cells (PBMCs), obtained at new diagnosis, from a patient treated with antithyroid drugs. The receptors derive from a female donor with Graves disease.

This clonotype was detected many times. This chain connects TRBV5-4 to TRBJ2-3; D call uncertain. The V gene's germline CDR1 is SGHNT and CDR2 YYREEE (reference sequence). Trimming stripped 4 bases from V and 1 base from J, with 10 bases between. CDR3 length: 14 residues. The CDR3 coding sequence is TGTGCCAGCAGCGATCCGGGTCGCACAGATACGCAGTATTTT. This gives the protein CASSDPGRTDTQYF.

This clonotype was counted many times. This chain links TRBV3-1 with TRBJ2-3; 7 nucleotides align to TRBD2. The CDR3 length is 17 residues. V shed 0 bases, J shed 2 bases, and the junction held 8 bases outside the gene matches. From germline, CDR1 is LGHDT and CDR2 YNNKEL (reference sequence). CDR3 sequence: CASSQERGSGLTDTQYF. CDR3 in DNA: TGTGCCAGCAGCCAAGAACGAGGTAGCGGGCTCACAGATACGCAGTATTTT.

The chain couples TRBV9 to TRBJ2-3; TRBD1 aligns across 7 bases. J was trimmed by 1 base and V by 4 bases; bases with no gene match: 3. The CDR3 loop spans 14 amino acids. Germline V lookup: CDR1 SGDLS, CDR2 YYNGEE. CDR3 DNA sequence: TGTGCCAGCAGCCGGGACAGCCGCACAGATACGCAGTATTTT. Translating gives CASSRDSRTDTQYF. The full variable domain, with the rest looked up from reference TRBV9 and TRBJ2-3, is DSGVTQTPKHLITATGQRVTLRCSPRSGDLSVYWYQQSLDQGLQFLIQYYNGEERAKGNILERFSAQQFPDLHSELNLSSLELGDSALYFCASSRDSRTDTQYFGPGTRLTVL.

This clonotype was seen ten or more times. This chain links TRBV19 with TRBJ2-1; 13 bases line up with TRBD2. The CDR3 sequence is 18 residues long. Germline V gene data show CDR1 as LNHDA and CDR2 as SQIVND (reference sequence). J was trimmed by 9 bases and V by 6 bases; bases with no gene match: 17. CDR3 loop: CASSLGGLAGTIRTEQFF. DNA of the CDR3: TGTGCCAGTAGCCTAGGGGGACTAGCGGGAACAATACGTACTGAGCAGTTCTTC.